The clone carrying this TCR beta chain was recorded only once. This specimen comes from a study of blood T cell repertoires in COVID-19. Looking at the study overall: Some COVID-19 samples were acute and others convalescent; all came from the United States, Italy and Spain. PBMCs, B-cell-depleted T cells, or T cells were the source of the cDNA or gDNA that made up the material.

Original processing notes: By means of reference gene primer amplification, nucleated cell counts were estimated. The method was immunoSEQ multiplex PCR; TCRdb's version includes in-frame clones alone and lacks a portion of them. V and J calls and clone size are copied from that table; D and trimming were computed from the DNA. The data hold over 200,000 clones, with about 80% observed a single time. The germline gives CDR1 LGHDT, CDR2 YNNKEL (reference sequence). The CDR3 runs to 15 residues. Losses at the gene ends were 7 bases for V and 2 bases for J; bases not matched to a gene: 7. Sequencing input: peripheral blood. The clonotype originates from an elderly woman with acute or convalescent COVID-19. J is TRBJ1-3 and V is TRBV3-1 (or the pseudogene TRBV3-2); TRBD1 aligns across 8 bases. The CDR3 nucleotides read TGTGCCAGCACCTCCACGACAGGGGCTGGAAACACCATATATTTT. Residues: CASTSTTGAGNTIYF.